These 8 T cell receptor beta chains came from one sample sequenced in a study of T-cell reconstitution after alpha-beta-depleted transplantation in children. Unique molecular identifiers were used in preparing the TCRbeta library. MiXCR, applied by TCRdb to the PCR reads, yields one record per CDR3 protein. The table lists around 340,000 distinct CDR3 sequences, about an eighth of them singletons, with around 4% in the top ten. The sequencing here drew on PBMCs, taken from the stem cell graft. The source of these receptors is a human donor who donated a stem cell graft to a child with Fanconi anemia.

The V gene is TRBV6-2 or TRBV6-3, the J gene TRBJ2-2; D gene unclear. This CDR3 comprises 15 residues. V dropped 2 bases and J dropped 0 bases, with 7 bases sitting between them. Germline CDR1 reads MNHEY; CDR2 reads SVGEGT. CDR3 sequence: CASSYQRANTGELFF. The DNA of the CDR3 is TGTGCCAGCAGTTACCAGCGTGCGAACACCGGGGAGCTGTTTTTT.

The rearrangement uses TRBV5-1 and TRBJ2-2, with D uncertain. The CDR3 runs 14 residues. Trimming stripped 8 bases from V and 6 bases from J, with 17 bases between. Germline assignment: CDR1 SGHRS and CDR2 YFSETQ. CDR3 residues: CASKYDIQAGELFF. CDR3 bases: TGCGCCAGTAAATACGACATCCAAGCCGGGGAGCTGTTTTTT.

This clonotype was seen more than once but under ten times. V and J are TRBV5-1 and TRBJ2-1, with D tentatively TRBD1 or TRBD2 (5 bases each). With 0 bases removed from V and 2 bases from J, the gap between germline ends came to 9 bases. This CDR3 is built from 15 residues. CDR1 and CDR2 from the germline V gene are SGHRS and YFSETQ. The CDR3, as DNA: TGCGCCAGCAGCTTGGGGGGGAGCACCTACAATGAGCAGTTCTTC. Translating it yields CASSLGGSTYNEQFF.

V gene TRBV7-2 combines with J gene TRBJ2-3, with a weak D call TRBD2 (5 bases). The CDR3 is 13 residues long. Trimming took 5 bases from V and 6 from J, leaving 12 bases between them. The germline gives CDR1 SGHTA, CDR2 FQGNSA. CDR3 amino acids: CASSPNRGDTQYF. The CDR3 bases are TGTGCCAGCAGCCCAAACAGAGGGGATACGCAGTATTTT.

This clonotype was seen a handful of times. The DNA for the CDR3 is TGCGCCAGCAGGGGGGGGGAGGTCGCCACTGAAGCTTTCTTT. The encoded protein is CASRGGEVATEAFF. This rearrangement joins TRBV5-1 to TRBJ1-1; D is perhaps TRBD1 (5 bases). V lost 5 bases and J lost 4, with 15 bases in between. Germline lookup yields CDR1 SGHRS and CDR2 YFSETQ. This CDR3 region has 14 residues.

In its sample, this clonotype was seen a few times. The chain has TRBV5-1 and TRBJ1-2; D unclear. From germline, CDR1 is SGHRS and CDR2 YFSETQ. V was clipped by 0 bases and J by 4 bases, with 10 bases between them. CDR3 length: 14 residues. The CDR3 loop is CASSLGPASYGYTF. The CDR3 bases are TGCGCCAGCAGCTTGGGACCGGCCAGCTATGGCTACACCTTC.

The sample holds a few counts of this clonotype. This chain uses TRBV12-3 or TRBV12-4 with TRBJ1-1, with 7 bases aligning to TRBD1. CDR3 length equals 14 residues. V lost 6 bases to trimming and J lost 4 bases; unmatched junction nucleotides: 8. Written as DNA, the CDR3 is TGTGCCAGCAGATTCACAGGGGTTGGCACTGAAGCTTTCTTT. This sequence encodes CASRFTGVGTEAFF.

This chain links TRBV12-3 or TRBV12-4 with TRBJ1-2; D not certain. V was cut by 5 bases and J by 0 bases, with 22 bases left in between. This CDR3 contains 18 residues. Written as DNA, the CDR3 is TGTGCCAGCAGTCCCACCGAATGGAAGGGTCTTACTAACTATGGCTACACCTTC. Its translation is CASSPTEWKGLTNYGYTF.